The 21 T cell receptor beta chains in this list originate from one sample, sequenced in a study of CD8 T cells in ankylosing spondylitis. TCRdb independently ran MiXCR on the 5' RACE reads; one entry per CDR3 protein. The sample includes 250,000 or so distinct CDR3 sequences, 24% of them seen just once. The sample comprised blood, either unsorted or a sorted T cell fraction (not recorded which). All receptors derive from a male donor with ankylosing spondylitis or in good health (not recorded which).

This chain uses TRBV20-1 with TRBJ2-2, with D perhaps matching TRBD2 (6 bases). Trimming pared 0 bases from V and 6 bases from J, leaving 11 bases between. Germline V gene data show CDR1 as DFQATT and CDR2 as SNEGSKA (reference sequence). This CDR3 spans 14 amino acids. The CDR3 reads CSARDSGVAGELFF. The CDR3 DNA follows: TGCAGTGCTAGAGATTCGGGGGTCGCCGGGGAGCTGTTTTTT.

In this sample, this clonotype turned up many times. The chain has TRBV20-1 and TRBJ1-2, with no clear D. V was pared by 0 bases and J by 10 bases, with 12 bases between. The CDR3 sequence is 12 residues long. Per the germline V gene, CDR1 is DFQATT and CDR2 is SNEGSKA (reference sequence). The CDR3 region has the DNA TGCAGTGCTAGAGATCGTGGGAGAGACTACACCTTC. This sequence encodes CSARDRGRDYTF.

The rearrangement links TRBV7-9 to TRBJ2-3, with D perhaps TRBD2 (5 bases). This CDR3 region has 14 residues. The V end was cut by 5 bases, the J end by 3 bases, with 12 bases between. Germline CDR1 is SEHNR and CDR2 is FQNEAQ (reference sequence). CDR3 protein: CASSPGGWTDTQYF. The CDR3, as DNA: TGTGCCAGCAGCCCTGGAGGCTGGACAGATACGCAGTATTTT. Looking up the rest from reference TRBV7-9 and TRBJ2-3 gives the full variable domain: DTGVSQNPRHKITKRGQNVTFRCDPISEHNRLYWYRQTLGQGPEFLTYFQNEAQLEKSRLLSDRFSAERPKGSFSTLEIQRTEQGDSAMYLCASSPGGWTDTQYFGPGTRLTVL.

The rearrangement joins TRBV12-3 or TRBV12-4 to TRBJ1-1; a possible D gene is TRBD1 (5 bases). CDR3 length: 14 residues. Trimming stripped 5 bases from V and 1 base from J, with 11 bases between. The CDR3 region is CASSPGLGNTEAFF. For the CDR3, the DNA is TGTGCCAGCAGTCCAGGGTTAGGGAACACTGAAGCTTTCTTT.

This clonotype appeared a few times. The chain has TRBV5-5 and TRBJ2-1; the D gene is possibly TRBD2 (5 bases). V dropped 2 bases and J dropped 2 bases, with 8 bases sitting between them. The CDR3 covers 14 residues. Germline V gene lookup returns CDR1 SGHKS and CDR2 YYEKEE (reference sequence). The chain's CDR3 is CASSLAVPYNEQFF. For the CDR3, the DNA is TGTGCCAGCAGCTTAGCGGTACCCTACAATGAGCAGTTCTTC.

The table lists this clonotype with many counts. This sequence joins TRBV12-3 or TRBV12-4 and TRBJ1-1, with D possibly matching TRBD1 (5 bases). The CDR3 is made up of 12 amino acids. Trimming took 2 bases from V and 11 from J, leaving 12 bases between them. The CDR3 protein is CASSLRGGAAFF. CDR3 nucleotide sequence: TGTGCCAGCAGTTTAAGGGGTGGAGCGGCTTTCTTT.

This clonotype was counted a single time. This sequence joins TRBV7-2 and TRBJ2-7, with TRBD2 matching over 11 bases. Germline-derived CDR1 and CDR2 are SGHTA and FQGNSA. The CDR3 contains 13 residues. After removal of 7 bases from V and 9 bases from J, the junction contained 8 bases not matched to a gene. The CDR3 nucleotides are TGTGCCAGCAACCCCGGGACTAGCGGCAGGCAGTACTTC. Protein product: CASNPGTSGRQYF.

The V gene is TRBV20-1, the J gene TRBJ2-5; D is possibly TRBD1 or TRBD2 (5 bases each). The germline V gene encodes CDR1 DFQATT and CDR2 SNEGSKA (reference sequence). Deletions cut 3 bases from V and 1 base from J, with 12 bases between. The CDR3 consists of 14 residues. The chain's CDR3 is CSASWDGTQETQYF. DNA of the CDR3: TGCAGTGCTAGCTGGGACGGAACCCAAGAGACCCAGTACTTC.

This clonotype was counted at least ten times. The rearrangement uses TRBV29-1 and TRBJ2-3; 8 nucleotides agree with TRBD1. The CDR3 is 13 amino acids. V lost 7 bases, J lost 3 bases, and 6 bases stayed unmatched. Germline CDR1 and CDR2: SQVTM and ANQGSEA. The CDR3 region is CSARQGRTDTQYF. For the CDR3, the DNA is TGCAGCGCCAGACAGGGGAGGACAGATACGCAGTATTTT.

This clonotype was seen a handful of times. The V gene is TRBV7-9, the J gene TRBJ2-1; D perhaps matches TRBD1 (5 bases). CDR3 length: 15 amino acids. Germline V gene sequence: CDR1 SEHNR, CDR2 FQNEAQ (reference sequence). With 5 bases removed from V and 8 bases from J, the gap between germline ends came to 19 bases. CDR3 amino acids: CASSTRAPGHHEQFF. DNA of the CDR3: TGTGCCAGCAGCACCAGGGCTCCCGGGCATCATGAGCAGTTCTTC.

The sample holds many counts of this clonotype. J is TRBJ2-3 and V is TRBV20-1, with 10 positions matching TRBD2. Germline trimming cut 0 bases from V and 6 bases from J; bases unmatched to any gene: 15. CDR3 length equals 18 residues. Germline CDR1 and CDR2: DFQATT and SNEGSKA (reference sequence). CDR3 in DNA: TGCAGTGCTAGAGATAGACGAGAGCGGGGGGGCTCTTACGATACGCAGTATTTT. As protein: CSARDRRERGGSYDTQYF.

The CDR3 here is CSATNRGEQYF. In nucleotides, the CDR3 is TGCAGTGCCACGAACAGGGGCGAGCAGTACTTC. V gene TRBV20-1 combines with J gene TRBJ2-7, with 7 nucleotides matching TRBD1. The CDR3 loop spans 11 amino acids. The V and J ends lost 6 bases and 6 bases, in that order; junction bases with no gene match: 5. Germline V gene lookup returns CDR1 DFQATT and CDR2 SNEGSKA (reference sequence).

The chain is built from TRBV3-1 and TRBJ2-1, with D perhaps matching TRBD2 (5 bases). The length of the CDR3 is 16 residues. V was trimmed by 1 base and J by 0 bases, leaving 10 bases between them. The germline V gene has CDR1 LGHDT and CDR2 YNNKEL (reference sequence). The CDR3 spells CASSQANGISYNEQFF. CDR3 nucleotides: TGTGCCAGCAGCCAAGCCAACGGGATCTCCTACAATGAGCAGTTCTTC.

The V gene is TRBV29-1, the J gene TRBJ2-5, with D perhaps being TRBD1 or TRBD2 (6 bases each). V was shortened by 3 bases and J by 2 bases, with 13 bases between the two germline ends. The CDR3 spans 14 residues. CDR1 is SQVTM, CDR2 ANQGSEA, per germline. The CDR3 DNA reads TGCAGCGTTGATAGCGGACAGTTACAAGAGACCCAGTACTTC. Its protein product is CSVDSGQLQETQYF. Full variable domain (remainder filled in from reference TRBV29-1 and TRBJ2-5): SAVISQKPSRDICQRGTSLTIQCQVDSQVTMMFWYRQQPGQSLTLIATANQGSEATYESGFVIDKFPISRPNLTFSTLTVSNMSPEDSSIYLCSVDSGQLQETQYFGPGTRLLVL.

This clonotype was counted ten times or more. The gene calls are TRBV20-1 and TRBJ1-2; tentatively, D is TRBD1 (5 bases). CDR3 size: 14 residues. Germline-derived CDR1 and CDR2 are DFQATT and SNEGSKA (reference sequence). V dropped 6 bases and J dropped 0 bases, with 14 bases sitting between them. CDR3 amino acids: CSAAGGATNYGYTF. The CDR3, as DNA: TGCAGTGCCGCGGGAGGGGCCACTAACTATGGCTACACCTTC.

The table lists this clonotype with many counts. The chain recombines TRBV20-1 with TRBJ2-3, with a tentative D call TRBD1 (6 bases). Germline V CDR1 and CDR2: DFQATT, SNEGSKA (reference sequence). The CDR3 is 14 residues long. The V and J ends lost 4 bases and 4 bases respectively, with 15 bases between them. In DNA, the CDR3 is TGCAGTGCTACCGTGGGGGCGGGCGCAGATACGCAGTATTTT. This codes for CSATVGAGADTQYF.

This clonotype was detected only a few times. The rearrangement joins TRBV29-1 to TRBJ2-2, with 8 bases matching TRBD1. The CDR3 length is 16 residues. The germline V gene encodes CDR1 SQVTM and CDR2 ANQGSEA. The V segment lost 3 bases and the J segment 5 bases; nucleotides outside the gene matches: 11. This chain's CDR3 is CSVDSGQGALTGELFF. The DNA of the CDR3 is TGCAGCGTTGATTCCGGACAGGGAGCTTTGACCGGGGAGCTGTTTTTT.

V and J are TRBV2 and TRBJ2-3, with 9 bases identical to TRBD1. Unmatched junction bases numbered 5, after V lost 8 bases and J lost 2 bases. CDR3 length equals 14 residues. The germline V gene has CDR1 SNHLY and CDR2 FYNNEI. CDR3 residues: CASRRTGDTDTQYF. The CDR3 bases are TGTGCCAGCCGTCGGACAGGGGACACAGATACGCAGTATTTT.

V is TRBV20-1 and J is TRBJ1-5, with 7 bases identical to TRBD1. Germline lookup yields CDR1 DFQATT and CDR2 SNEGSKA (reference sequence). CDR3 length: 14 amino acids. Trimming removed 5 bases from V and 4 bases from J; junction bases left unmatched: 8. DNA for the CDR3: TGCAGTGCTCATACAGGGGATCCTAATCAGCCCCAGCATTTT. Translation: CSAHTGDPNQPQHF.

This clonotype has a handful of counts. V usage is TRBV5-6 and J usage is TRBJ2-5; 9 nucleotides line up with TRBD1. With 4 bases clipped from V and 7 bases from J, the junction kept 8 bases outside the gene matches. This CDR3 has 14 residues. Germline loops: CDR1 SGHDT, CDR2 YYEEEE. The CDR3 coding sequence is TGTGCCAGCAGCGCGGGACAGGGTTCAGGGACCCAGTACTTC. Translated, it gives CASSAGQGSGTQYF.

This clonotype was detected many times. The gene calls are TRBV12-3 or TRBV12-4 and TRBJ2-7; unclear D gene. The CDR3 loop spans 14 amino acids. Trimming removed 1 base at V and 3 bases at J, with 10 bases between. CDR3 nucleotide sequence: TGTGCCAGCAGTTTAGGTAATCAGCGCTACGAGCAGTACTTC. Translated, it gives CASSLGNQRYEQYF.